This paragraph covers one T cell receptor beta chain sequence. The CDR3 loop spans 14 amino acids. V lost 1 base to trimming and J lost 7 bases, with 13 bases between them. Germline V gene data show CDR1 as MDHEN and CDR2 as SYDVKM. This sample is part of a study of blood T cell repertoires in COVID-19. Study background: Specimens from acute and convalescent COVID-19 originated in the United States, Italy and Spain. In each case, the material was cDNA or gDNA derived from T cells, B-cell-depleted T cells, or PBMCs.

Original processing methods: It was from reference gene primer amplification that nucleated cell counts were estimated. Sequencing was performed with immunoSEQ multiplex PCR; in TCRdb, only in-frame clones are kept and a portion is missing. The V and J calls and clone size were taken over from that table, and D and trimming were inferred from the DNA. The table lists 79,000 or so clones, 85% of them singletons. Those enrolled in Seattle joined during active infection and were followed longitudinally afterward. The sequencing input was peripheral blood. This chain links TRBV28 with TRBJ1-2; perhaps TRBD1 as D (5 bases). The receptor was isolated from a man aged 60-69 years with COVID-19, enrolled during active disease. The CDR3 coding sequence is TGTGCCAGCAGTTTATTTTCAGGGATCGGTGGCTACACCTTC. Translated: CASSLFSGIGGYTF.